Following are 30 T cell receptor beta chains from one sample sequenced in a study of radiotherapy plus CTLA-4 blockade in lung cancer. Generated by immunoSEQ multiplex PCR, the TCRdb table keeps only in-frame clones and is missing some. This sample carries tens of thousands of clones, around 75% of them seen once, and the ten largest clones take roughly 14%. The sequences come from peripheral blood, collected from a patient treated with radiotherapy plus ipilimumab. These receptors originate from a human donor with non-small cell lung cancer that progressed on radiotherapy plus ipilimumab.

The rearrangement joins TRBV6-6 to TRBJ1-3; D remains unclear. Deletions cut 5 bases from V and 0 bases from J, with 2 bases between. The CDR3 totals 12 residues. Germline V gives CDR1 MNHNY, CDR2 SVGAGI (reference sequence). CDR3 bases: TGTGCCAGCAGTCCCTCTGGAAACACCATATATTTT. Translating it yields CASSPSGNTIYF.

The genes are TRBV10-3 and TRBJ2-7; D not resolved. The germline gives CDR1 ENHRY, CDR2 SYGVKD. The V and J ends lost 3 bases and 5 bases respectively, with 8 bases between them. The CDR3 spans 12 residues. The chain's CDR3 is CAISDGGNEQYF. The CDR3 DNA reads TGTGCCATCAGTGACGGTGGAAACGAGCAGTACTTC.

This clone was seen once. This rearrangement joins TRBV19 to TRBJ2-7; 8 bases are shared with TRBD2. The CDR3 has 15 residues. With 3 bases clipped from V and 5 bases from J, the junction kept 9 bases outside the gene matches. In germline, CDR1 is LNHDA, CDR2 SQIVND (reference sequence). CDR3 DNA: TGTGCCAGTAGTATCCGAGCGGGAGTATTGGACGAGCAGTACTTC. It is translated as CASSIRAGVLDEQYF.

The chain uses TRBV28 and TRBJ2-7; D is unresolved. Trimming took 6 bases from V and 5 from J, leaving 20 bases between them. This CDR3 has 15 amino acids. Germline-derived CDR1 and CDR2 are MDHEN and SYDVKM. CDR3 nucleotides: TGTGCCAGCAGCCCCTGGACCGAAGGGCCCCACGAGCAGTACTTC. It translates to CASSPWTEGPHEQYF.

The V call is TRBV28, the J call TRBJ2-7; D is tentatively TRBD1 or TRBD2 (6 bases each). This CDR3 contains 13 residues. Germline loops: CDR1 MDHEN, CDR2 SYDVKM. Deletions cut 8 bases from V and 2 bases from J, with 13 bases between. The CDR3 nucleotides read TGTGCCAGCGGGGGGACACCCACCTACGAGCAGTACTTC. Translated, it gives CASGGTPTYEQYF.

The V call is TRBV7-8, the J call TRBJ2-5, with D possibly TRBD1 on 6 matching bases. Germline V gene data show CDR1 as SGHVS and CDR2 as FQNEAQ. Between the trimmed V and J ends, which lost 2 bases and 5 bases, there was a span of 18 bases. This CDR3 is built from 16 residues. The CDR3 DNA sequence: TGTGCCAGCAGCTTATCTCGGATCAAAAGGGGGGAGACCCAGTACTTC. As protein: CASSLSRIKRGETQYF.

This clone was detected a few times. The J gene is TRBJ2-1, the V gene TRBV6-4; 9 bases fit TRBD2. The CDR3 has 15 residues. The trim removed 0 bases at V and 8 bases at J, leaving 5 bases unmatched. Per the germline V gene, CDR1 is MRHNA and CDR2 is SNTAGT. CDR3 region: CASSDSGLAGDEQFF. CDR3 coding DNA: TGTGCCAGCAGTGACTCGGGACTAGCTGGCGATGAGCAGTTCTTC.

The genes are TRBV6-5 and TRBJ1-6; possible D gene TRBD1, 6 bases. With 5 bases removed from V and 4 bases from J, the gap between germline ends came to 9 bases. This CDR3 comprises 14 residues. CDR1 and CDR2 from the germline V gene are MNHEY and SVGAGI. As DNA, the CDR3 is TGTGCCAGCAGTCGACAGGCATATAATTCACCCCTCCACTTT. It encodes CASSRQAYNSPLHF.

The chain links TRBV9 to TRBJ2-7; 8 bases map to TRBD1. The CDR3 extends over 15 amino acids. J lost 4 bases, V lost 2 bases, and 8 bases had no gene match. From germline, CDR1 is SGDLS and CDR2 YYNGEE. The DNA of the CDR3 is TGTGCCAGCAGCGTGGGTGACAGGGGATTTTACGAGCAGTACTTC. It codes for CASSVGDRGFYEQYF.

The V and J genes are TRBV29-1 and TRBJ1-4; tentative D call: TRBD1 (5 bases). Trimming took 7 bases from V and 5 from J, leaving 8 bases between them. The V gene's germline CDR1 is SQVTM and CDR2 ANQGSEA. The CDR3 consists of 11 residues. The CDR3 region has the DNA TGCAGCGGAGGGGTAAATGAAAAACTGTTTTTT. It encodes CSGGVNEKLFF.

By frequency in the sample, this clone is medium-sized. This chain uses TRBV4-1 with TRBJ2-7; 10 bases match TRBD1. The trim removed 3 bases at V and 6 bases at J, leaving 5 bases unmatched. CDR3 size: 14 residues. The germline CDR1 and CDR2 sequences are MGHRA and YSYEKL. The chain's CDR3 is CASSQRQGASEQYF. The CDR3 DNA reads TGCGCCAGCAGCCAGCGACAGGGGGCGAGCGAGCAGTACTTC.

This sequence joins TRBV2 and TRBJ1-2; weak D call: TRBD1 (6 bases). The V gene's germline CDR1 is SNHLY and CDR2 FYNNEI. The CDR3 sequence is 14 residues long. V lost 7 bases and J lost 6, with 18 bases in between. The CDR3 DNA sequence: TGTGCCAGCACACCGGGGGGGGCGCGAAATGGCTACACCTTC. Its translation is CASTPGGARNGYTF. Full variable domain (outside the CDR3, taken from reference TRBV2 and TRBJ1-2): EPEVTQTPSHQVTQMGQEVILRCVPISNHLYFYWYRQILGQKVEFLVSFYNNEISEKSEIFDDQFSVERPDGSNFTLKIRSTKLEDSAMYFCASTPGGARNGYTFGSGTRLTVV.

J is TRBJ1-2 and V is TRBV7-2, with D possibly matching TRBD1 (6 bases). Looked up from germline, CDR1 is SGHTA and CDR2 is FQGNSA. The CDR3 length is 13 residues. The V end lost 5 bases, the J end lost 4 bases, and 11 bases lay between the germline ends. CDR3 loop: CASSPRQVYGYTF. The DNA for the CDR3 is TGTGCCAGCAGCCCCCGACAGGTCTATGGCTACACCTTC.

The chain has TRBV7-9 and TRBJ2-3; TRBD1 matches 8 bases. Looked up from germline, CDR1 is SEHNR and CDR2 is FQNEAQ (reference sequence). The CDR3 covers 16 residues. After removal of 0 bases from V and 5 bases from J, the junction contained 7 bases not matched to a gene. The CDR3 spells CASSLAPGTGGDTQYF. Here the CDR3 DNA reads TGTGCCAGCAGCTTAGCCCCTGGGACAGGCGGAGATACGCAGTATTTT.

V usage is TRBV11-2 and J usage is TRBJ2-5; D unclear. The CDR3 is 15 amino acids. Looked up from germline, CDR1 is SGHAT and CDR2 is FQNNGV. Trimming removed 0 bases at V and 4 bases at J, with 12 bases between. Here the CDR3 reads CASSLEYRHSETQYF. The CDR3 DNA is TGTGCCAGCAGCTTAGAGTACCGCCACTCAGAGACCCAGTACTTC.

The chain employs TRBV4-1 and TRBJ2-1; 9 positions agree with TRBD2. Germline V gives CDR1 MGHRA, CDR2 YSYEKL. The V gene end was trimmed by 4 bases and the J gene end by 3 bases; junction bases not matched to a gene: 10. CDR3 size: 17 residues. The chain's CDR3 is CASSPMSSGGYYNEQFF. The CDR3, as DNA: TGCGCCAGCAGCCCCATGAGCAGCGGGGGGTACTACAATGAGCAGTTCTTC.

The chain employs TRBV9 and TRBJ2-3, with TRBD2 identical over 9 bases. From germline, CDR1 is SGDLS and CDR2 YYNGEE. This CDR3 is built from 15 residues. V gave up 1 base and J gave up 4 bases; unmatched junction bases: 4. The CDR3 spells CASSVWRGGADTQYF. The CDR3 nucleotides read TGTGCCAGCAGCGTATGGCGGGGGGGGGCAGATACGCAGTATTTT.

The chain uses TRBV28 and TRBJ2-7; D remains unclear. Germline V gene sequence: CDR1 MDHEN, CDR2 SYDVKM. This CDR3 contains 11 residues. Deletions cut 5 bases from V and 4 bases from J, with 6 bases between. The CDR3 loop reads CASSPLYEQYF. The CDR3 DNA reads TGTGCCAGCAGTCCCCTTTACGAGCAGTACTTC.

The J gene is TRBJ2-7, the V gene TRBV20-1; D gene uncertain. The germline V and J ends were trimmed by 5 bases and 2 bases, with 7 bases remaining between them. Germline V gives CDR1 DFQATT, CDR2 SNEGSKA (reference sequence). This CDR3 is 11 amino acids long. This chain's CDR3 is CSAPLTYEQYF. CDR3 DNA: TGCAGTGCTCCCCTGACCTACGAGCAGTACTTC.

This chain links TRBV7-6 with TRBJ1-2; 7 positions agree with TRBD1. Germline CDR1 reads SGHVS; CDR2 reads FNYEAQ. CDR3 length equals 13 residues. V gave up 5 bases and J gave up 8 bases; unmatched junction bases: 8. The CDR3 bases are TGTGCCAGCAGCCAGACAGGGATGAGAGGCTACACCTTC. Amino acid sequence: CASSQTGMRGYTF.

Remarks on this clone: The junction does not match germline at one end; this may be a read error. This chain links TRBV25-1 with TRBJ2-3, with 10 positions matching TRBD2. Germline CDR1 reads MGHDK; CDR2 reads SYGVNS. The CDR3 is made up of 13 amino acids. CDR3 DNA sequence: TGTGCCAGCAGTGAATTCTCCAGCGGGGGGGAAAATTTT. It yields the protein CASSEFSSGGENF.

The chain uses TRBV6-5 and TRBJ1-2, with D possibly being TRBD1 (6 bases). Trimming took off 4 bases at V and 3 bases at J, with 15 bases between the two ends. Germline assignment: CDR1 MNHEY and CDR2 SVGAGI. The CDR3 consists of 15 residues. The CDR3 coding sequence is TGTGCCAGCAGTTCGTCCTGGGACATGGACTATGGCTACACCTTC. It encodes CASSSSWDMDYGYTF.

This clone was found once. This rearrangement joins TRBV5-6 to TRBJ2-3, with 12 positions matching TRBD2. CDR1 is SGHDT, CDR2 YYEEEE, per germline. V was clipped by 2 bases and J by 2 bases; unmatched bases: 3. This CDR3 comprises 16 residues. CDR3 protein: CASSFGLAGFTDTQYF. The CDR3, as DNA: TGTGCCAGCAGCTTTGGACTAGCGGGGTTCACAGATACGCAGTATTTT.

The CDR3 reads CASSLNGANVLTF. CDR3 bases: TGTGCCAGCAGTTTAAATGGGGCCAACGTCCTGACTTTC. V is TRBV28 and J is TRBJ2-6; unclear D gene. Germline V gene data show CDR1 as MDHEN and CDR2 as SYDVKM. V was trimmed by 2 bases and J by 3 bases, leaving 2 bases between them. The CDR3 sequence is 13 residues long.

This clone occurred once. The rearrangement joins TRBV5-1 to TRBJ2-7, with TRBD2 matching over 9 bases. The CDR3 spans 16 residues. Germline values: CDR1 SGHRS, CDR2 YFSETQ. The ends lost 4 bases at V and 0 bases at J; junction bases unmatched: 8. CDR3 region: CASSPPSGTSSYEQYF. The CDR3 DNA sequence: TGCGCCAGCAGCCCCCCTAGCGGGACTAGCTCCTACGAGCAGTACTTC.

The chain uses TRBV28 and TRBJ1-5; the match to TRBD1 covers 7 bases. This CDR3 is built from 15 residues. Trimming took 2 bases from V and 3 from J; bases not matched to a gene: 4. From germline, CDR1 is MDHEN and CDR2 SYDVKM. In nucleotides, the CDR3 is TGTGCCAGCAGTTTACCAGGGGGGGTCAATCAGCCCCAGCATTTT. Translated: CASSLPGGVNQPQHF.

The chain has TRBV25-1 and TRBJ1-2; a weak D match, TRBD1 (5 bases). CDR3 length: 14 residues. CDR1 and CDR2 from the germline V gene are MGHDK and SYGVNS. Between the trimmed V and J ends, which lost 6 bases and 0 bases, there was a span of 11 bases. The DNA for the CDR3 is TGTGCCAGCAGGGGAGGACATTCTAACTATGGCTACACCTTC. This gives the protein CASRGGHSNYGYTF.

V is TRBV6-5 and J is TRBJ2-2; D is possibly TRBD2 (5 bases). The CDR3 totals 15 residues. With 2 bases removed from V and 1 base from J, the gap between germline ends came to 8 bases. The germline CDR1 and CDR2 sequences are MNHEY and SVGAGI. In nucleotides, the CDR3 is TGTGCCAGCAGTTACGATGGAGGGAACACCGGGGAGCTGTTTTTT. Translating it yields CASSYDGGNTGELFF.

CDR3 amino acids: CASSSPRAYEQYF. CDR3 sequence (DNA): TGTGCCAGCAGCTCCCCCCGGGCCTACGAGCAGTACTTC. V gene TRBV7-9 combines with J gene TRBJ2-7, with D uncertain. Germline V gene lookup returns CDR1 SEHNR and CDR2 FQNEAQ (reference sequence). The germline V and J ends were trimmed by 4 bases and 2 bases, with 9 bases remaining between them. The CDR3 has 13 residues.

The genes are TRBV27 and TRBJ2-3, with 9 bases aligning to TRBD2. The germline V gene has CDR1 MNHEY and CDR2 SMNVEV (reference sequence). The J segment lost 8 bases and the V segment lost 3 bases, leaving 6 bases of the junction unmatched. The length of the CDR3 is 14 residues. The CDR3 DNA sequence: TGTGCCAGCAGTTTTACTAGCGGGTCTGGTACGCAGTATTTT. It translates to CASSFTSGSGTQYF.